This T cell receptor beta chain came from a study of response to subunit inactivated influenza vaccine. Germline lookup yields CDR1 SGHVS and CDR2 FQNEAQ. This CDR3 has 12 residues. V lost 6 bases, J lost 8 bases, and 13 bases lay in between. This clonotype was detected a few times. TCRdb reprocessed the RT-PCR reads via MiXCR and lists one record per CDR3 protein. Here the sample spans 500,000 to 600,000 distinct CDR3 sequences, around 10% being singletons. Separately, the same data were catalogued under a study of T cells expressing NK-cell markers. That study adds: Libraries used 5'RACE template switching adding universal primer site and UMIs.

The clonotype was recovered from a man aged 50 to 59 who received an inactivated influenza vaccine. The chain is built from TRBV7-8 and TRBJ1-2, with unresolved D. Sequencing was performed on PBMCs from blood, taken on the day of vaccination. Here the CDR3 reads CASSSVLHGYTF. As DNA, the CDR3 is TGTGCCAGCAGTTCTGTGCTCCACGGCTACACCTTC.